This TCR beta chain was profiled in a study of T-cell memory formation after mild COVID-19. Details on this clonotype: Its antigen remains unknown.

The 5'RACE method, run with constant-segment primers, produced TCR alpha and TCR beta cDNA libraries (carrying sample barcodes and UMIs). TCRdb ran MiXCR on the 5' RACE reads and lists one entry per CDR3 protein. The sample includes about 350,000 distinct CDR3 sequences, roughly 15% of them seen just once. V lost 4 bases and J lost 4, with 16 bases in between. Germline CDR1 and CDR2: GTSNPN and SVGIG (reference sequence). This CDR3 has 14 residues. Study-wide points: Researchers report contracting CD4+ clones mostly in CM and EM, with CD8+ clones in EMRA.

The sample consisted of PBMCs or a T cell subset sorted from them (not recorded which). The gene calls are TRBV30 and TRBJ1-2; weak D call: TRBD1 (6 bases). This clonotype originated in a man between 18 and 29 years old who had mild COVID-19 (a few samples of this study predate the infection). Cell type and time point are not known. CDR3 region: CAWIMAGVSYGYTF. DNA for the CDR3: TGTGCCTGGATTATGGCAGGGGTGAGCTATGGCTACACCTTC.